A single T cell receptor beta chain is shown here with its context. With 2 bases removed from V and 3 bases from J, the gap between germline ends came to 9 bases. Looked up from germline, CDR1 is SGHKS and CDR2 is YYEKEE (reference sequence). The CDR3 runs to 13 residues. This specimen comes from a study of technical replicates of blood from several donors. Profiled with immunoSEQ multiplex PCR; TCRdb holds only in-frame clones, not every one. In the table there are approximately 51,000 clones, just over 90% of which are singletons. The source of this sequence is a human donor in good health. Some clones in this sample may be carry-over from other donors' samples. The sequenced sample consisted of PBMCs. V usage is TRBV5-5 and J usage is TRBJ2-7, with a weak D call TRBD2 (5 bases). This CDR3 is CASSFSGSYEQYF. In nucleotides, the CDR3 is TGTGCCAGCAGCTTCAGCGGTAGCTACGAGCAGTACTTC.